These T cell receptor beta chains were read from a single sample in a study of shared clonotypes between healthy human individuals. Clones were read by immunoSEQ multiplex PCR, and TCRdb kept only the in-frame ones, dropping some. The sample contains some 1.5 million clones, 95% to 97% of which appear only once. The sample was naive CD4+ T cells sorted from blood. The receptors here all came from a man in his thirties or forties in good health. Both conserved end residues are part of each CDR3. A D gene is named only where the DNA matches it firmly. Clone size appears in some rows only: once, few, many, or a class for an expanded clone.

TRBV15	NA	TRBD1	TRBJ2-7	CATSRKQGASVYEQYF	TGTGCCACCAGCAGAAAACAGGGGGCTAGCGTGTACGAGCAGTACTTC
TRBV5-4	NA	NA	TRBJ2-7	CASSPGGVATAYEQYF	TGTGCCAGCAGCCCAGGCGGGGTCGCCACAGCATACGAGCAGTACTTC
TRBV9	NA	NA	TRBJ1-1	CASSETGAGSPEAFF	TGTGCCAGCAGTGAAACGGGAGCCGGGTCCCCTGAAGCTTTCTTT
TRBV28	NA	NA	TRBJ2-5	CASRSYPQGQTQYF	TGTGCCAGCAGATCCTACCCTCAGGGGCAGACCCAGTACTTC
TRBV7-9	NA	TRBD2	TRBJ2-1	CATGTSRYHEQFF	TGTGCCACCGGGACTAGTAGATATCATGAGCAGTTCTTC
TRBV7-8	NA	NA	TRBJ2-1	CASSLLNEQFF	TGTGCCAGCAGCTTATTGAATGAGCAGTTCTTC
TRBV9	NA	NA	TRBJ2-2	CASSPILAPGELFF	TGTGCCAGCAGCCCAATTCTAGCCCCCGGGGAGCTGTTTTTT
TRBV28	NA	NA	TRBJ1-5	CASIRGRGRSNQPQHF	TGTGCCAGCATCCGGGGGCGAGGTAGGAGCAATCAGCCCCAGCATTTT
TRBV6-4	NA	NA	TRBJ2-2	CASSLENTGELFF	TGTGCCAGCAGTCTGGAGAACACCGGGGAGCTGTTTTTT
TRBV6-5	NA	NA	TRBJ1-1	CASSRQFHTEAFF	TGTGCCAGCAGTCGGCAGTTTCACACTGAAGCTTTCTTT
TRBV5-1	NA	TRBD2	TRBJ2-5	CASSLAGTSGRETQYF	TGCGCCAGCAGCTTAGCCGGGACTAGCGGGAGAGAGACCCAGTACTTC
TRBV29-1	NA	NA	TRBJ1-2	CSVERGRQTANYGYTF	TGCAGCGTTGAAAGAGGCCGACAAACGGCTAACTATGGCTACACCTTC
TRBV30	NA	TRBD1	TRBJ1-1	CAWQQGGFAAFF	TGTGCCTGGCAACAGGGGGGTTTTGCAGCTTTCTTT
TRBV7-2	NA	NA	TRBJ2-3	CASSARTDTQYF	TGTGCCAGCAGCGCCCGCACAGATACGCAGTATTTT
TRBV27	NA	NA	TRBJ2-2	CASQVKGTGELFF	TGTGCCAGCCAAGTGAAAGGCACCGGGGAGCTGTTTTTT
TRBV6-1	NA	NA	TRBJ1-5	CASRVQGGQPQHF	TGTGCCAGCAGGGTGCAGGGAGGTCAGCCCCAGCATTTT
TRBV19	NA	TRBD1	TRBJ2-7	CASSIGTGPYEQYF	TGTGCCAGTAGTATAGGGACAGGGCCCTACGAGCAGTACTTC
TRBV10-2	NA	NA	TRBJ2-3	CATEGSDTQYF	TGCGCCACGGAGGGATCAGATACGCAGTATTTT
TRBV19	NA	NA	TRBJ1-4	CASSNTREKLFF	TGTGCCAGTAGTAACACTCGAGAAAAACTGTTTTTT
TRBV28	NA	TRBD1	TRBJ1-2	CASSLGGTGIAYGYTF	TGTGCCAGCAGTTTAGGGGGGACAGGGATTGCCTATGGCTACACCTTC
TRBV25-1	NA	NA	TRBJ2-3	CASSEFKGFSTDTQYF	TGTGCCAGCAGTGAGTTTAAGGGGTTTAGCACAGATACGCAGTATTTT
TRBV7-2	NA	TRBD2	TRBJ2-5	CASRSGRVETQYF	TGTGCCAGCAGGTCCGGGAGGGTTGAGACCCAGTACTTC
TRBV28	NA	TRBD2	TRBJ2-7	CASSLGGRAHEQYF	TGTGCCAGCAGTTTGGGCGGGAGGGCCCACGAGCAGTACTTC
TRBV11-2	NA	NA	TRBJ2-7	CASSLGHQGGYEQYF	TGTGCCAGCAGCTTAGGGCACCAGGGAGGCTACGAGCAGTACTTC
TRBV6-6	NA	NA	TRBJ2-1	CASSYGMSNEQFF	TGTGCCAGCAGTTACGGGATGAGCAATGAGCAGTTCTTC
TRBV18	few	NA	TRBJ1-1	CASSPGGAGTEAFF	TGTGCCAGCTCACCAGGGGGGGCGGGAACTGAAGCTTTCTTT
TRBV4-1	NA	NA	TRBJ2-3	CASSHGGIRTDTQYF	TGCGCCAGCAGCCACGGTGGGATCAGGACAGATACGCAGTATTTT
TRBV25-1	few	NA	TRBJ1-1	CASSSGEAFF	TGTGCCAGCAGTTCCGGTGAAGCTTTCTTT
TRBV7-9	NA	NA	TRBJ1-2	CASSLLRSRSIGYTF	TGTGCCAGCAGCTTATTAAGGTCCCGTTCGATCGGCTACACCTTC
TRBV7-2	NA	NA	TRBJ1-2	CASSLPNRENYGYTF	TGTGCCAGCAGCTTACCCAACAGGGAGAACTATGGCTACACCTTC
TRBV30	NA	NA	TRBJ2-7	CAWSVGISYEQYF	TGTGCCTGGAGTGTAGGGATCTCCTACGAGCAGTACTTC
TRBV7-3	NA	TRBD1	TRBJ2-3	CASSLRGIGQGLTDTQYF	TGTGCCAGCAGCTTAAGGGGGATCGGACAGGGGTTGACAGATACGCAGTATTTT
TRBV19	NA	NA	TRBJ1-1	CASSSEQRWNTEAFF	TGTGCCAGTAGTTCAGAACAGAGATGGAACACTGAAGCTTTCTTT
TRBV30	once	NA	TRBJ2-4	CAWMEAGWTTLAKNIQYF	TGTGCCTGGATGGAGGCGGGATGGACTACCCTAGCCAAAAACATTCAGTACTTC
TRBV7-8	NA	TRBD2	TRBJ2-2	CASSLGGTGELFF	TGTGCCAGCAGCTTGGGGGGGACCGGGGAGCTGTTTTTT
TRBV7-9	NA	NA	TRBJ2-1	CASSLVAREGEQFF	TGTGCCAGCAGCTTAGTGGCGCGCGAGGGGGAGCAGTTCTTC
TRBV2	NA	NA	TRBJ2-1	CASSVDRSSYNEQFF	TGTGCCAGCAGTGTCGACAGATCCTCCTACAATGAGCAGTTCTTC
TRBV4-3	NA	NA	TRBJ2-7	CASSHDTWTQYEQYF	TGCGCCAGCAGCCACGACACTTGGACACAGTACGAGCAGTACTTC
TRBV25-1	once	TRBD1	TRBJ1-1	CASSRQGSTEAFF	TGTGCCAGCAGCAGACAGGGAAGTACTGAAGCTTTCTTT
TRBV5-1	NA	NA	TRBJ1-4	CASSLTGSGEKLFF	TGCGCCAGCAGCTTGACAGGGTCTGGTGAAAAACTGTTTTTT
TRBV2	NA	NA	TRBJ2-3	CASVVDVGTDTQYF	TGTGCCAGCGTGGTAGACGTGGGCACAGATACGCAGTATTTT
TRBV25-1	NA	TRBD1	TRBJ1-4	CASRGQGSEKLFF	TGTGCCAGCAGAGGACAGGGGAGTGAAAAACTGTTTTTT
TRBV18	NA	NA	TRBJ2-7	CASSPLKDSYEQYF	TGTGCCAGCTCACCACTTAAGGACTCCTACGAGCAGTACTTC
TRBV7-2	NA	NA	TRBJ2-2	CASSLSPPGELFF	TGTGCCAGCAGCTTAAGCCCCCCCGGGGAGCTGTTTTTT
TRBV12-5	NA	NA	TRBJ1-1	CASGLARGGTEAFF	TGTGCTAGTGGTTTGGCCCGAGGGGGCACTGAAGCTTTCTTT
TRBV4-1	NA	TRBD1	TRBJ1-5	CASSQDNRGTYSNQPQHF	TGCGCCAGCAGCCAAGATAACAGGGGGACCTATAGCAATCAGCCCCAGCATTTT
TRBV28	NA	NA	TRBJ1-4	CASSSLTEENEKLFF	TGTGCCAGCAGTTCCCTGACAGAAGAGAATGAAAAACTGTTTTTT
TRBV11-2	NA	TRBD2	TRBJ2-5	CASSNRDYPYF	TGTGCCAGCAGCAACCGGGACTACCCCTACTTC
TRBV9	NA	NA	TRBJ2-1	CASSVPGGSGNEQFF	TGTGCCAGCAGCGTACCGGGGGGCAGCGGGAATGAGCAGTTCTTC
TRBV5-1	NA	NA	TRBJ2-1	CASSDGPPYVGDNEQFF	TGCGCCAGCAGCGACGGACCCCCCTACGTGGGAGACAATGAGCAGTTCTTC
TRBV6-5	NA	TRBD2	TRBJ2-1	CASSYRAGYEQFF	TGTGCCAGCAGTTACCGAGCGGGATATGAGCAGTTCTTC
TRBV28	NA	NA	TRBJ1-2	CASSFRAYGYTF	TGTGCCAGCAGTTTCAGGGCTTATGGCTACACCTTC
TRBV9	NA	NA	TRBJ2-6	CASSVAGSGANVLTF	TGTGCCAGCAGCGTAGCCGGGTCTGGGGCCAACGTCCTGACTTTC
TRBV19	NA	TRBD2	TRBJ2-1	CASSIGTSGFEQFF	TGTGCCAGTAGTATTGGGACTAGCGGTTTTGAGCAGTTCTTC
TRBV7-3	once	NA	TRBJ2-2	CASSFGGANTGELFF	TGTGCCAGCAGCTTTGGGGGCGCAAACACCGGGGAGCTGTTTTTT
TRBV5-6	NA	NA	TRBJ2-2	CASSLKGLITNTGELFF	TGTGCCAGCAGCTTAAAGGGGTTAATAACAAACACCGGGGAGCTGTTTTTT
TRBV7-3	NA	TRBD1	TRBJ1-2	CASSRNRDRAVGYTF	TGTGCCAGCAGCCGAAACCGGGACAGGGCCGTTGGCTACACCTTC
TRBV11-2	NA	NA	TRBJ2-2	CASSPGGGIAAGELFF	TGTGCCAGCAGCCCAGGGGGGGGGATTGCCGCCGGGGAGCTGTTTTTT